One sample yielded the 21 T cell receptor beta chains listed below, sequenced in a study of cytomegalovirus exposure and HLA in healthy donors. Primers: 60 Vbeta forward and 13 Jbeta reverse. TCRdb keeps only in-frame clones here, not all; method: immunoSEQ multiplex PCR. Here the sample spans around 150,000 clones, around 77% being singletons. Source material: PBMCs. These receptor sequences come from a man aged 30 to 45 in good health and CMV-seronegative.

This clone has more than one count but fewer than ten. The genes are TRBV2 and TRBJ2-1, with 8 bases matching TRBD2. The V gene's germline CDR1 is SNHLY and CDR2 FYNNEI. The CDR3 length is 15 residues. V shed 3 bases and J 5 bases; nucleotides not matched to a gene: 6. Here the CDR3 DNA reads TGTGCCAGCAGTGATCCTAGCGGGTCTAACAATGAGCAGTTCTTC. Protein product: CASSDPSGSNNEQFF.

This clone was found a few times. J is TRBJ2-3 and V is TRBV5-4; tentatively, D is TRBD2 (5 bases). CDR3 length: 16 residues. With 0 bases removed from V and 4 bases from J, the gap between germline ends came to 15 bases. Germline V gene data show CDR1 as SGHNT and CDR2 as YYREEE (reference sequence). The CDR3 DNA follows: TGTGCCAGCAGCTTGGGACTCATAGGCGGGTCAGATACGCAGTATTTT. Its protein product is CASSLGLIGGSDTQYF.

The CDR3 coding sequence is TGCGCCAGCAGCTTGGGCGAATTGCCTAATGAAAAACTGTTTTTT. Protein: CASSLGELPNEKLFF. The genes are TRBV5-1 and TRBJ1-4; D unclear. Trimming stripped 0 bases from V and 3 bases from J, with 9 bases between. Per germline, CDR1 SGHRS and CDR2 YFSETQ. CDR3 size: 15 residues.

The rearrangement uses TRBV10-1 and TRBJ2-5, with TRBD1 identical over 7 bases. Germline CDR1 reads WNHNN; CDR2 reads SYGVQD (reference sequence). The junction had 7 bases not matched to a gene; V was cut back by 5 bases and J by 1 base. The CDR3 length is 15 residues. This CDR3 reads CASSTGQAFQETQYF. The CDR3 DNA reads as TGCGCCAGCAGTACCGGACAGGCGTTCCAAGAGACCCAGTACTTC.

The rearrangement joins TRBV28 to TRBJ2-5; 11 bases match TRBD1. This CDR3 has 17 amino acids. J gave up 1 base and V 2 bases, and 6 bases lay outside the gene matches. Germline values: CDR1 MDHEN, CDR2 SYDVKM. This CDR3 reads CASSLRGTGGIQETQYF. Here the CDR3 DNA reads TGTGCCAGCAGTTTACGAGGGACAGGGGGGATCCAAGAGACCCAGTACTTC.

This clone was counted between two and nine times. The DNA for the CDR3 is TGTGCCAGCAGCTTAGTGGGCAGGGGCACTGAAGCTTTCTTT. Its translation is CASSLVGRGTEAFF. The gene calls are TRBV7-2 and TRBJ1-1, with D perhaps TRBD1 (6 bases). CDR1 and CDR2 (germline): SGHTA, FQGNSA. The CDR3 contains 14 residues. V was trimmed by 1 base and J by 4 bases, leaving 10 bases between them.

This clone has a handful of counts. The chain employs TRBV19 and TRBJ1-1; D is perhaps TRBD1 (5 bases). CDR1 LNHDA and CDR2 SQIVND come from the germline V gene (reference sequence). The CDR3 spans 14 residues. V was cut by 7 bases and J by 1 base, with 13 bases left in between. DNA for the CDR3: TGTGCCAGTACCGCCGTTGACAGGAACACTGAAGCTTTCTTT. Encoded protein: CASTAVDRNTEAFF.

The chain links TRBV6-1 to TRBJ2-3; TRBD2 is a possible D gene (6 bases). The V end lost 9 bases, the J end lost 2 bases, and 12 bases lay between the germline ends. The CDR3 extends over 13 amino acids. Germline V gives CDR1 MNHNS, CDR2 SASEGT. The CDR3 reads CASYRDFTDTQYF. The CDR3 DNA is TGTGCCAGTTATAGGGACTTCACAGATACGCAGTATTTT.

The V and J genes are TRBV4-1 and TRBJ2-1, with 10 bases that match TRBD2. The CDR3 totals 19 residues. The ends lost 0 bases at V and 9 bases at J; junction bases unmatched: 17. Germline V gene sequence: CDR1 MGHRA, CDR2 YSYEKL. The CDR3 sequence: CASSQDDRGLARVLPEQFF. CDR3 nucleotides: TGCGCCAGCAGCCAAGATGATAGGGGACTAGCGAGAGTTCTCCCTGAGCAGTTCTTC.

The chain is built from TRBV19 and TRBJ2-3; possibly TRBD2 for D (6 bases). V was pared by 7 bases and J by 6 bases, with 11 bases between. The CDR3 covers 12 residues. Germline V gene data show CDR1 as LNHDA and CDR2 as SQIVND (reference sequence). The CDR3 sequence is CASTTGADTQYF. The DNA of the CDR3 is TGTGCCAGTACCACGGGAGCGGATACGCAGTATTTT.

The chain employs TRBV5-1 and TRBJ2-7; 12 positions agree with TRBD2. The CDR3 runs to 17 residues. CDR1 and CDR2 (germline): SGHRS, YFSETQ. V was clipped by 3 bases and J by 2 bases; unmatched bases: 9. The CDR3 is CASSSLTSGSPTYEQYF. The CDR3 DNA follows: TGCGCCAGCAGCTCCTTGACTAGCGGGAGCCCCACCTACGAGCAGTACTTC. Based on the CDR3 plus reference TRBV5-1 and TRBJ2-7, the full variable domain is KAGVTQTPRYLIKTRGQQVTLSCSPISGHRSVSWYQQTPGQGLQFLFEYFSETQRNKGNFPGRFSGRQFSNSRSEMNVSTLELGDSALYLCASSSLTSGSPTYEQYFGPGTRLTVT.

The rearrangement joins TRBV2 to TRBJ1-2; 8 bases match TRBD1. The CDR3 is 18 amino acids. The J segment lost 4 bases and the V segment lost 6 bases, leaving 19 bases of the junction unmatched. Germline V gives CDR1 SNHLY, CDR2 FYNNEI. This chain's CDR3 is CASREGSFSDRDPYGYTF. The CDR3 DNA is TGTGCCAGCAGGGAGGGCAGTTTCTCGGACAGGGACCCCTATGGCTACACCTTC.

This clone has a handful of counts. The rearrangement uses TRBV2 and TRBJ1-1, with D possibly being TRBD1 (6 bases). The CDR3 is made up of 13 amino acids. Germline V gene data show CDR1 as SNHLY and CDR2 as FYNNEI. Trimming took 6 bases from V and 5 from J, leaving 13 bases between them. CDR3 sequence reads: CASRTGRGTEAFF. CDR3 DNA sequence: TGTGCCAGCAGAACAGGGAGGGGGACTGAAGCTTTCTTT.

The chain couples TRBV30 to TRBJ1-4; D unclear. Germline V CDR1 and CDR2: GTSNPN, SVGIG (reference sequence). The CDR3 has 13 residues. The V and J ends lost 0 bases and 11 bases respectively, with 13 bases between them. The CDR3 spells CAWSVLIGEKLFF. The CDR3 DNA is TGTGCCTGGAGTGTACTAATCGGGGAGAAACTGTTTTTT.

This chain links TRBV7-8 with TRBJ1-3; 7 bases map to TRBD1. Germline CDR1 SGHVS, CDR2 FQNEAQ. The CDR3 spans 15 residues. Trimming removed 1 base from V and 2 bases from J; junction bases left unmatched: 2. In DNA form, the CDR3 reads TGTGCCAGCAGCTTAGGGCAGGGGGCTGGAAACACCATATATTTT. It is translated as CASSLGQGAGNTIYF.

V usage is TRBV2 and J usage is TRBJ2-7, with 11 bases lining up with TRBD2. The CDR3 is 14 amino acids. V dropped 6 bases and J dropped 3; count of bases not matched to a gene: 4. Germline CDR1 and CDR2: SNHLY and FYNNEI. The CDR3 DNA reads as TGTGCCAGCAGCGTAGCGGGAGGGCGCTACGAGCAGTACTTC. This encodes CASSVAGGRYEQYF. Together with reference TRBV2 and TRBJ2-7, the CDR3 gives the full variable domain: EPEVTQTPSHQVTQMGQEVILRCVPISNHLYFYWYRQILGQKVEFLVSFYNNEISEKSEIFDDQFSVERPDGSNFTLKIRSTKLEDSAMYFCASSVAGGRYEQYFGPGTRLTVT.

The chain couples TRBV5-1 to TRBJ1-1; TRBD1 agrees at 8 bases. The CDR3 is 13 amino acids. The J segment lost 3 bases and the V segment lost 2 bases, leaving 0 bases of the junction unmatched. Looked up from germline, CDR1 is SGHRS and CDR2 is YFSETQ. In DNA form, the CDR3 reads TGCGCCAGCAGCTTACAGGGGGACACTGAAGCTTTCTTT. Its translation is CASSLQGDTEAFF. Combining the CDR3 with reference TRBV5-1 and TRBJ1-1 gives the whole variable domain KAGVTQTPRYLIKTRGQQVTLSCSPISGHRSVSWYQQTPGQGLQFLFEYFSETQRNKGNFPGRFSGRQFSNSRSEMNVSTLELGDSALYLCASSLQGDTEAFFGQGTRLTVV.

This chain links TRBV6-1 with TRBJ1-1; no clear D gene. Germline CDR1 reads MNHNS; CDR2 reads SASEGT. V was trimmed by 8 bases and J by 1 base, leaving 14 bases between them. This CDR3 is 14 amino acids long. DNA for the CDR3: TGTGCCAGCCTTTGGGCCCGACAGAACACTGAAGCTTTCTTT. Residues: CASLWARQNTEAFF.

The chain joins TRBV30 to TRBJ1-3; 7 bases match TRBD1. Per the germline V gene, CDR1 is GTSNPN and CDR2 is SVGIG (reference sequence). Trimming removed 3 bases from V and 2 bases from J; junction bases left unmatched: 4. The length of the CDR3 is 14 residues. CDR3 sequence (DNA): TGTGCCTGGAGCCCCGGGACAGCTGGAAACACCATATATTTT. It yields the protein CAWSPGTAGNTIYF.

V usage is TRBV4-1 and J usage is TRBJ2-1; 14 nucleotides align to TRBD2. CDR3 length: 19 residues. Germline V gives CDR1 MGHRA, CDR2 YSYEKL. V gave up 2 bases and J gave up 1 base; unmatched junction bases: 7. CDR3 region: CASSQKGTSGSSSYNEQFF. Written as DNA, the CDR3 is TGCGCCAGCAGCCAAAAAGGGACTAGCGGGAGTAGTTCCTACAATGAGCAGTTCTTC.

The CDR3: CASSSTGELTDTQYF. The CDR3 DNA follows: TGTGCCAGCAGTTCGACGGGGGAACTCACAGATACGCAGTATTTT. The rearrangement links TRBV6-6 to TRBJ2-3; TRBD2 might be the D (6 bases). V was shortened by 4 bases and J by 2 bases, with 13 bases between the two germline ends. CDR1 MNHNY and CDR2 SVGAGI come from the germline V gene (reference sequence). The CDR3 runs 15 residues.